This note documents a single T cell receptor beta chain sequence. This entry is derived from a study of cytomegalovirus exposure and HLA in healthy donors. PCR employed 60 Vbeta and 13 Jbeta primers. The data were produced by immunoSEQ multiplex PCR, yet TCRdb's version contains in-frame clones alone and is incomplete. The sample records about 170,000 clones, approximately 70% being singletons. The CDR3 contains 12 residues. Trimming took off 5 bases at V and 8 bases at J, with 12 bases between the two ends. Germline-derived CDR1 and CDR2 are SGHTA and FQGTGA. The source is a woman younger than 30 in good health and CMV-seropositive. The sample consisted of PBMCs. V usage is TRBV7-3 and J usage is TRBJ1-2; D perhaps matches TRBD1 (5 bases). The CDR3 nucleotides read TGTGCCAGCAGCGCCGAGGGGAGGGGCTACACCTTC. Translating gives CASSAEGRGYTF.